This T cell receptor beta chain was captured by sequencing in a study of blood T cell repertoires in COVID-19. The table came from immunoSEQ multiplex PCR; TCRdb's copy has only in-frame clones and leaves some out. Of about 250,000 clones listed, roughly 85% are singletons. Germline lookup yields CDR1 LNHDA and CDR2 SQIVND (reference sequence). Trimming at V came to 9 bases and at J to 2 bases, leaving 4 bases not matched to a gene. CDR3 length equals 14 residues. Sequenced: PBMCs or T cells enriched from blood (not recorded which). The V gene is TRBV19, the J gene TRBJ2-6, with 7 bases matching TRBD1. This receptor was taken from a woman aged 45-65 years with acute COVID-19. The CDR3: CASSRGPGANVLTF. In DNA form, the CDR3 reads TGTGCCAGCTCGAGGGGGCCTGGGGCCAACGTCCTGACTTTC. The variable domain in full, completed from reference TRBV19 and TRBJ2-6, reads DGGITQSPKYLFRKEGQNVTLSCEQNLNHDAMYWYRQDPGQGLRLIYYSQIVNDFQKGDIAEGYSVSREKKESFPLTVTSAQKNPTAFYLCASSRGPGANVLTFGAGSRLTVL.